These 6 T cell receptor beta chains were sequenced from one sample in a study of T cells in Graves' hyperthyroidism and ophthalmopathy. TCR beta CDR3 regions were amplified from RNA. HTBI primers drove first-round RT-PCR of the TCR CDR3. TCRdb used MiXCR to reprocess the multiplex PCR reads, holding one entry per CDR3 protein. The sample includes around 400,000 distinct CDR3 sequences, about 15% of them seen just once. The sequenced sample consisted of blood. Receptor source: an older woman with Graves' ophthalmopathy.

There are many counts of this clonotype. V usage is TRBV20-1 and J usage is TRBJ1-5, with unresolved D. Per germline, CDR1 DFQATT and CDR2 SNEGSKA (reference sequence). The CDR3 length is 15 residues. The V gene lost 0 bases and the J gene lost 0 bases, with 9 bases spanning the gap. CDR3 in amino acids: CSARDPDGSNQPQHF. The CDR3 bases are TGCAGTGCTAGAGATCCTGACGGTAGCAATCAGCCCCAGCATTTT.

The sample holds a few counts of this clonotype. In DNA, the CDR3 is TGTGCCAGTAGTCCCCTCGGGATTATGGGGGAAGAGACCCAGTACTTC. This translates into CASSPLGIMGEETQYF. This chain links TRBV19 with TRBJ2-5; the D call may be TRBD1 or TRBD2 (5 bases each). The CDR3 extends over 16 amino acids. The germline V gene has CDR1 LNHDA and CDR2 SQIVND (reference sequence). V lost 5 bases to trimming and J lost 3 bases, with 19 bases between them.

This clonotype has at least ten counts. J is TRBJ1-2 and V is TRBV7-9; 7 bases align to TRBD1. The length of the CDR3 is 15 residues. Germline CDR1 SEHNR, CDR2 FQNEAQ (reference sequence). The V gene end was trimmed by 7 bases and the J gene end by 3 bases; junction bases not matched to a gene: 11. DNA of the CDR3: TGTGCCAGCAACACGGGACAGCCAGGAGACTATGGCTACACCTTC. This sequence encodes CASNTGQPGDYGYTF.

The rearrangement uses TRBV5-1 and TRBJ2-5; D is uncertain. Germline V gene sequence: CDR1 SGHRS, CDR2 YFSETQ. The CDR3 is 16 amino acids. With 0 bases removed from V and 1 base from J, the gap between germline ends came to 13 bases. The CDR3 DNA reads TGCGCCAGCAGCTTGGAAGCCCGAGGCCCCCAAGAGACCCAGTACTTC. It is translated as CASSLEARGPQETQYF.

In the case of this clonotype: A much larger clone differs by one base, so this may be a read error. This chain joins TRBV6-1 and TRBJ2-7; 13 bases fit TRBD2. There are 14 residues in the CDR3. The trim removed 6 bases at V and 5 bases at J, leaving 4 bases unmatched. The V gene's germline CDR1 is MNHNS and CDR2 SASEGT. CDR3 nucleotides: TGTGCCAGCAGGGGGACTAGCGGGAACCACGAGCAGTACTTC. This codes for CASRGTSGNHEQYF.

This clonotype was counted a few times. The chain has TRBV20-1 and TRBJ1-5; D perhaps matches TRBD1 (6 bases). CDR1 DFQATT and CDR2 SNEGSKA come from the germline V gene (reference sequence). Trimming cost V 6 bases and J 5 bases, with 11 bases left between them. The CDR3 is 12 residues long. CDR3 loop: CSAGGNHQPQHF. In DNA form, the CDR3 reads TGCAGTGCGGGGGGCAACCATCAGCCCCAGCATTTT.